This T cell receptor beta chain derives from a study of OX40 agonist ivuxolimab in advanced cancers. Trimming cost V 3 bases and J 5 bases; bases outside gene matches: 5. The CDR3 totals 14 residues. CDR1 and CDR2 from the germline V gene are LNHDA and SQIVND (reference sequence). The assay was immunoSEQ multiplex PCR, and TCRdb's table has in-frame clones only and misses some. The sample has 95,000 to 150,000 clones; around 89% are singletons. The rearrangement uses TRBV19 and TRBJ1-1; 8 bases are a match to TRBD1. The specimen was CD4+ or CD8+ T cells sorted from blood, collected in a trial of the OX40 agonist ivuxolimab. This TCR was sampled from an adult with an advanced solid tumor such as melanoma, head and neck, liver or kidney cancer. This chain's CDR3 is CASSIQGAQTEAFF. CDR3 nucleotides: TGTGCCAGTAGTATCCAGGGGGCGCAGACTGAAGCTTTCTTT.